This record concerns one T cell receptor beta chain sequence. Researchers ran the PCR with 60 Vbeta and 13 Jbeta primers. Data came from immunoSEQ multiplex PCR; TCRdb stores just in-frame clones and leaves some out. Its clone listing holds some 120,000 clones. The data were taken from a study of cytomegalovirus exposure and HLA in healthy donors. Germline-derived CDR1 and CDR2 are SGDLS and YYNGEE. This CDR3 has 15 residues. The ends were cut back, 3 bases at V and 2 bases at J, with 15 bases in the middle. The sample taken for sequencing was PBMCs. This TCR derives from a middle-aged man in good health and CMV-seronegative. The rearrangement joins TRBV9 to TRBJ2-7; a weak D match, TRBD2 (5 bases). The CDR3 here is CASSAGSRAAYEQYF. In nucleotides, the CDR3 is TGTGCCAGCAGCGCCGGCTCGCGAGCGGCCTACGAGCAGTACTTC.